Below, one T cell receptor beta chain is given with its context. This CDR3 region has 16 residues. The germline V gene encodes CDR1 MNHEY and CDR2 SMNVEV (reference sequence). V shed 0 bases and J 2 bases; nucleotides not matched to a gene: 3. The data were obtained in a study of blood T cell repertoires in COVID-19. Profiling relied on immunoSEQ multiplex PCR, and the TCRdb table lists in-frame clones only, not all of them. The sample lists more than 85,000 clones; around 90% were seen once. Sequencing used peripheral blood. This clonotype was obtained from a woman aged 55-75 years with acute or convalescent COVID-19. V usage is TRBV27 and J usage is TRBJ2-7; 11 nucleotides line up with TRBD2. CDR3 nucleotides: TGTGCCAGCAGTTTATCGGGGACTAGCGGAACCTACGAGCAGTACTTC. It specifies CASSLSGTSGTYEQYF.